This TCR beta chain was identified in a study of cytomegalovirus exposure and HLA in healthy donors. For the study at large: Approximately 190 million T cells yielded 100 million or so unique TCR beta sequences in earlier analysis.

PCR amplification relied on 60 Vbeta primers (plus 13 Jbeta primers). Some clones are missing from TCRdb's copy, which holds only in-frame ones; the method was immunoSEQ multiplex PCR. The sample lists about 200,000 clones; approximately 80% were seen once. Per germline, CDR1 LNHDA and CDR2 SQIVND (reference sequence). CDR3 length: 17 amino acids. Trimming cost V 4 bases and J 0 bases; bases outside gene matches: 10. The sequence was obtained from a woman aged 25 to 39 in good health and CMV-seronegative. The sequencing sample was made of PBMCs. The chain has TRBV19 and TRBJ2-3; 7 bases fit TRBD2. The CDR3 protein is CASSTAPLATSTDTQYF. The CDR3 region has the DNA TGTGCCAGTAGTACCGCCCCACTAGCGACTAGCACAGATACGCAGTATTTT.